This T cell receptor beta chain came from a study of spatial heterogeneity in lung cancer. From the 5' RACE reads, TCRdb called clonotypes with MiXCR, one entry per CDR3 protein. The repertoire holds more than 45,000 distinct CDR3 sequences, over 4.5% seen once, with approximately 10% in the top ten. Specified time point: sample taken at primary tumor resection. Donors were 55 to 75 untreated early-stage non-small cell lung cancer patients. The study sequenced unsorted whole RNA from tumor, nontumor lung or frozen PBMC. Notes on the study in general: At resection, ubiquitous expanded tumor TCRs appeared in blood more than at follow-up.

The CDR3 is 13 amino acids. Trimming removed 4 bases from V and 0 bases from J, with 5 bases in between. Per germline, CDR1 SNHLY and CDR2 FYNNEI. A few counts support this clonotype. Its specificity is not known. The source is a male donor with early-stage non-small cell lung cancer. The chain couples TRBV2 to TRBJ2-3; D remains unclear. Sample: PBMCs, taken at surgery. In nucleotides, the CDR3 is TGTGCCAGCAGTGGGGTCAGCACAGATACGCAGTATTTT. This codes for CASSGVSTDTQYF.